This entry concerns a single T cell receptor beta chain. No cognate antigen has been identified for it. A single base separates this from a much larger clone, so it may be a read error. Likely a read error: the CDR3 ends without its conserved phenylalanine or tryptophan. The data derive from a study of T cells in Graves' hyperthyroidism and ophthalmopathy (dated by TCRdb to about 2019). Turning to the overall study: Peripheral blood was collected at initial diagnosis, before any treatment. To identify distinguishing TCR V-J signatures, a discovery cohort of 100 or so patients was used, comprising roughly 45 with Graves' ophthalmopathy and approximately 58 with stable Graves' hyperthyroidism. Prospective prediction of ophthalmopathy was tested in an independent validation cohort of under 20 hyperthyroidism patients and around 16 patients who later progressed to ophthalmopathy. The approximately 95 discovery patients were divided at random into training and test sets in a 7:3 ratio. The study also compared thyroid tissue and blood T-cell repertoires from a handful of Graves' hyperthyroidism patients. Once sampling was done, hyperthyroidism patients were given methimazole at a starting dose of 30 mg daily, whereas ophthalmopathy patients were given high-dose intravenous methylprednisolone. According to the paper, TCR Vbeta CDR3 sequencing was carried out on about 140 peripheral blood samples, which came from some 41 ophthalmopathy, approximately 72 hyperthyroidism and 17 progressor patients. On the study overall, not on this receptor specifically: No statistical method was used to set the sample size in advance, and investigators knew the group allocation. A 13 V-J signature model separated ophthalmopathy from stable hyperthyroidism, with about 90% sensitivity and 81.08% specificity in cross-validation and 80%/75% in testing. In validation, the model predicted progression to ophthalmopathy with 65% to 71% sensitivity and about 73% specificity, a median of around 6.6 months before onset. Most expanded thyroid clonotypes (frequency above 0.001) were also detected in blood, a finding suggesting that blood repertoires may reflect thyroid immune responses.

Moderately to severely active disease, a Clinical Activity Score of at least 3, a NOSPECS grade of at least 4, and a duration under 3 months were present in ophthalmopathy patients. Patients with uncontrolled infections, other autoimmune diseases, pregnancy or lactation were excluded. Diagnoses were established on the basis of clinical symptoms, serum thyroxine and TRAb, thyroid ultrasound, and orbital computed tomography. PBMCs were separated from under 12 ml of fresh peripheral blood using Ficoll-Paque density gradient centrifugation. Total RNA was extracted using Trizol reagent, and RNA quality was assessed on an Agilent 2100 Bioanalyzer. TCR beta CDR3 regions were amplified from RNA transcripts. The TCR CDR3 was subjected to a first round of RT-PCR using the HTBI primer set and the Qiagen OneStep RT-PCR kit. The libraries were constructed in a second round of multiplex PCR and then size-selected and purified. The libraries were sequenced on an Illumina HiSeq2000 using paired-end 100 bp reads. Per the authors' processing: SOAPnuke was used to process the raw data, throwing out any read that contained adapters or uncalled bases, had a mean Phred below 15, or lacked an exact constant-primer or identifier match. High-quality paired reads were merged using COPE v1.2.5, and each unique nucleotide sequence was defined as a clonotype. MiTCR v1.1 was used to align the clonotypes against IMGT TRBV, TRBD and TRBJ reference segments. Only V-J combinations with frequency above 0.0001, covering about 99% of repertoires, were analysed. A TCS score was defined as the ratio of F50 (clonal expansion) to E x V (chaos), with BLOSUM62-based TCRdist applied between CDR3 peptides within each V-J. Welch's t-statistics and random forest reduced 500 to 550 V-J features to 13, which were used in a naive Bayes classifier (R e1071). In-frame beta chains were kept once TCRdb had trimmed the public reads at Q25 with fastp and called clones with MiXCR. A single entry per CDR3 protein holds the most common genes and DNA from its merged rows. For this entry, the V and J calls and clone size follow TCRdb and not the study's own pipeline. This sample lists 350,000 to 450,000 distinct CDR3 sequences; about 14% were detected once. Of the sample, approximately 27% is held by the ten largest clones.

Trimming accounts for 3 bases at V and 4 bases at J, while the number of junction bases matched to no gene is 14. A total of 17 residues make up the CDR3, ends included. Kept here is only the CDR3 DNA, which spans 51 bases and is read in frame from base 1. The germline V gene encodes CDR1 SGDLS and CDR2 YYNGEE. The V gene is TRBV9 and the J gene is TRBJ2-3, and 7 junction bases match TRBD2. This TCR derives from a man in his fifties or sixties with Graves' ophthalmopathy. Sequenced material: blood. The DNA sequence reads TGTGCCAGCAGCGCCCCCGCGACTAGCATGATTTCAGATACGCAGTATTCT. This is translated as CASSAPATSMISDTQYS.